This entry lists 29 T cell receptor beta chains sequenced from one sample in a study of T cells and Merkel cell carcinoma outcomes. TCRdb keeps only in-frame clones here, not all; method: immunoSEQ multiplex PCR. The sample holds more than 12,000 clones, approximately 92% seen once. The specimen sequenced was tumor tissue from Merkel cell carcinoma. The receptors derive from a human donor with Merkel cell carcinoma.

The V and J genes are TRBV11-3 and TRBJ2-1; TRBD1 aligns across 9 bases. This CDR3 region has 14 residues. Unmatched junction bases numbered 3, after V lost 4 bases and J lost 5 bases. The germline V gene encodes CDR1 SGHNT and CDR2 YENEEA. CDR3 sequence: CASSSRTGDNEQFF. CDR3 in DNA: TGTGCCAGCAGCTCCCGGACAGGGGACAATGAGCAGTTCTTC.

This clone appeared a few times. This chain connects TRBV12-5 to TRBJ1-1; D gene ambiguous. The V end lost 3 bases, the J end lost 3 bases, and 8 bases lay between the germline ends. CDR3 length: 13 residues. Germline V lookup: CDR1 LGHNT, CDR2 FRNRAP. The CDR3 here is CASGLLLDTEAFF. DNA for the CDR3: TGTGCTAGTGGTTTACTATTGGACACTGAAGCTTTCTTT.

V and J are TRBV27 and TRBJ2-7; D may correspond to TRBD1 or TRBD2 (5 bases each). V was pared by 4 bases and J by 3 bases, with 13 bases between. The length of the CDR3 is 14 residues. In germline, CDR1 is MNHEY, CDR2 SMNVEV (reference sequence). CDR3 amino acids: CASSSLGRNYEQYF. The CDR3 bases are TGTGCCAGCAGTTCCCTGGGACGGAACTACGAGCAGTACTTC.

The chain joins TRBV5-4 to TRBJ2-7; a possible D gene is TRBD2 (6 bases). The CDR3 totals 13 residues. Germline CDR1 reads SGHNT; CDR2 reads YYREEE (reference sequence). Trimming pared 2 bases from V and 5 bases from J, leaving 11 bases between. The CDR3 nucleotides are TGTGCCAGCAGCTTTACGGGAGTTAACGAGCAGTACTTC. Its translation: CASSFTGVNEQYF.

V is TRBV7-8 and J is TRBJ1-2, with 8 bases aligning to TRBD1. The CDR3 extends over 12 amino acids. Germline CDR1 reads SGHVS; CDR2 reads FQNEAQ. Trimming removed 8 bases from V and 6 bases from J; junction bases left unmatched: 5. The CDR3 is CASRTGTDGYTF. DNA of the CDR3: TGTGCCAGCCGGACAGGGACGGATGGCTACACCTTC.

The chain joins TRBV5-1 to TRBJ1-2, with D tentatively TRBD1 (5 bases). This CDR3 spans 14 amino acids. Trimming cost V 2 bases and J 5 bases, with 13 bases left between them. Germline CDR1 reads SGHRS; CDR2 reads YFSETQ. CDR3 residues: CASSFQGGGYGYTF. In nucleotides, the CDR3 is TGCGCCAGCAGCTTCCAGGGTGGGGGATATGGCTACACCTTC. The full variable domain, completed using reference TRBV5-1 and TRBJ1-2, is KAGVTQTPRYLIKTRGQQVTLSCSPISGHRSVSWYQQTPGQGLQFLFEYFSETQRNKGNFPGRFSGRQFSNSRSEMNVSTLELGDSALYLCASSFQGGGYGYTFGSGTRLTVV.

V is TRBV7-3 and J is TRBJ2-7; 8 nucleotides agree with TRBD1. Per the germline V gene, CDR1 is SGHTA and CDR2 is FQGTGA. Trimming at V came to 6 bases and at J to 5 bases, leaving 6 bases not matched to a gene. This CDR3 is 13 amino acids long. The CDR3 nucleotides are TGTGCCAGCAGTCGGACAGGGAACCACGAGCAGTACTTC. This translates into CASSRTGNHEQYF.

The chain combines TRBV29-1 with TRBJ2-3, with TRBD1 matching 8 bases. Germline V gives CDR1 SQVTM, CDR2 ANQGSEA. V was pared by 7 bases and J by 4 bases, with 7 bases of the junction left unmatched. The length of the CDR3 is 13 residues. CDR3 region: CSATGQGPDTQYF. The CDR3 DNA is TGCAGCGCCACTGGACAGGGACCAGATACGCAGTATTTT.

The V call is TRBV5-4, the J call TRBJ2-1, with D hard to call. V dropped 1 base and J dropped 0 bases, with 8 bases sitting between them. Germline values: CDR1 SGHNT, CDR2 YYREEE (reference sequence). The CDR3 runs to 15 residues. The CDR3 nucleotides are TGTGCCAGCAGCTTGAGTTCGGGCTCCTACAATGAGCAGTTCTTC. Its protein is CASSLSSGSYNEQFF. The full variable domain, rest sourced from reference TRBV5-4 and TRBJ2-1, is ETGVTQSPTHLIKTRGQQVTLRCSSQSGHNTVSWYQQALGQGPQFIFQYYREEENGRGNFPPRFSGLQFPNYSSELNVNALELDDSALYLCASSLSSGSYNEQFFGPGTRLTVL.

The chain carries TRBV7-9 and TRBJ1-1; D is undetermined. The V gene lost 2 bases and the J gene lost 6 bases, with 7 bases spanning the gap. CDR1 and CDR2 (germline): SEHNR, FQNEAQ (reference sequence). The CDR3 extends over 12 amino acids. In nucleotides, the CDR3 is TGTGCCAGCAGCTTATACCCTGCTGAAGCTTTCTTT. It is translated as CASSLYPAEAFF.

Turning to this clone: The sample carries other DNA sequences with the same CDR3. The chain joins TRBV5-1 to TRBJ1-1; unclear D gene. CDR3 length equals 14 residues. Germline V gene data show CDR1 as SGHRS and CDR2 as YFSETQ. Trimming took 5 bases from V and 5 from J, leaving 16 bases between them. The CDR3 sequence is CASRRSVAATEAFF. As DNA, the CDR3 is TGCGCCAGCAGAAGGAGTGTTGCCGCTACTGAAGCTTTCTTT.

The chain recombines TRBV6-5 with TRBJ2-3; D remains ambiguous. V lost 5 bases and J lost 6, with 9 bases in between. Per germline, CDR1 MNHEY and CDR2 SVGAGI. CDR3 length: 12 amino acids. The CDR3, as DNA: TGTGCCAGCAGTCACACCCTCGATACGCAGTATTTT. It translates to CASSHTLDTQYF.

The CDR3 DNA follows: TGCGCCAGCAGCCAAGATGCGCAAACAATACAAGAGACCCAGTACTTC. Translated: CASSQDAQTIQETQYF. The chain combines TRBV4-3 with TRBJ2-5; D is ambiguous. The germline CDR1 and CDR2 sequences are LGHNA and YSLEER. CDR3 size: 16 residues. V shed 0 bases and J shed 2 bases, with 13 bases lying between them.

The chain couples TRBV21-1 to TRBJ1-2; the table's D call, TRBD1, has no DNA check behind it. TRBV21-1 is designated a pseudogene. The CDR3 consists of 14 residues. The CDR3 here is CASSSTQGTYGYTF. The CDR3 DNA sequence: TGTGCCAGCAGCTCAACCCAGGGGACATACGGCTACACCTTC.

This clone was observed once. The chain combines TRBV6-5 with TRBJ2-2; unclear D gene. The CDR3 extends over 13 amino acids. Trimming took off 2 bases at V and 6 bases at J, with 7 bases between the two ends. The germline V gene encodes CDR1 MNHEY and CDR2 SVGAGI. The CDR3 here is CASSYGWSGELFF. CDR3 DNA sequence: TGTGCCAGCAGTTACGGGTGGTCCGGGGAGCTGTTTTTT.

The chain carries TRBV5-4 and TRBJ2-3; D gene uncertain. This CDR3 has 11 amino acids. Germline V lookup: CDR1 SGHNT, CDR2 YYREEE (reference sequence). V dropped 5 bases and J dropped 2 bases, with 3 bases sitting between them. The CDR3 spells CASSFTDTQYF. In DNA, the CDR3 is TGTGCCAGCAGTTTCACAGATACGCAGTATTTT.

The CDR3 DNA follows: TGTGCCAGCAGTTACTCGTCCAGGGAAACCACTGAAGCTTTCTTT. Translated, it gives CASSYSSRETTEAFF. The chain carries TRBV6-5 and TRBJ1-1; a possible D gene is TRBD1 (5 bases). V gave up 0 bases and J gave up 4 bases, with 12 bases separating them. Germline V gene data show CDR1 as MNHEY and CDR2 as SVGAGI. CDR3 length equals 15 residues.

The chain recombines TRBV30 with TRBJ1-5; the match to TRBD1 covers 9 bases. The CDR3 extends over 18 amino acids. In germline, CDR1 is GTSNPN, CDR2 SVGIG (reference sequence). V trimming: 2 bases; J trimming: 2 bases; junction bases outside the gene matches: 13. The DNA of the CDR3 is TGTGCCTGGAGTAAGGACAGGGGATCTAGTTGGGGCAATCAGCCCCAGCATTTT. Translation: CAWSKDRGSSWGNQPQHF.

The V gene is TRBV15, the J gene TRBJ2-7; possibly TRBD1 for D (7 bases). Between the trimmed V and J ends, which lost 8 bases and 3 bases, there was a span of 26 bases. CDR3 length: 17 amino acids. Germline loops: CDR1 LNHNV, CDR2 YYDKDF (reference sequence). The CDR3 DNA sequence: TGTGCCACCGCGGGACAGACCCCTCTACTTGGCTACTACGAGCAGTACTTC. Encoded protein: CATAGQTPLLGYYEQYF.

The chain is built from TRBV6-5 and TRBJ1-1; no clear D. V lost 6 bases and J lost 4, with 6 bases in between. Germline V lookup: CDR1 MNHEY, CDR2 SVGAGI. CDR3 length equals 11 residues. CDR3 coding DNA: TGTGCCAGCAGAAGAGGCACTGAAGCTTTCTTT. Protein product: CASRRGTEAFF.

In DNA form, the CDR3 reads TGTGCCAGCAGCCTAGGACAGGGGGCGGACACTGAAGCTTTCTTT. It yields the protein CASSLGQGADTEAFF. The chain couples TRBV7-9 to TRBJ1-1; 11 positions agree with TRBD1. V was pared by 5 bases and J by 3 bases, with 5 bases of the junction left unmatched. This CDR3 spans 15 amino acids. Per the germline V gene, CDR1 is SEHNR and CDR2 is FQNEAQ (reference sequence).

This rearrangement joins TRBV7-9 to TRBJ1-2; D is unclear. The germline gives CDR1 SEHNR, CDR2 FQNEAQ (reference sequence). Trimming stripped 2 bases from V and 0 bases from J, with 4 bases between. The CDR3 has 13 residues. The CDR3 is CASSLFANYGYTF. DNA of the CDR3: TGTGCCAGCAGCTTATTCGCTAACTATGGCTACACCTTC. The full variable domain, rest sourced from reference TRBV7-9 and TRBJ1-2, is DTGVSQNPRHKITKRGQNVTFRCDPISEHNRLYWYRQTLGQGPEFLTYFQNEAQLEKSRLLSDRFSAERPKGSFSTLEIQRTEQGDSAMYLCASSLFANYGYTFGSGTRLTVV.

This chain joins TRBV5-4 and TRBJ1-1; D not certain. The CDR3 covers 14 residues. V shed 1 base and J shed 1 base, with 8 bases lying between them. CDR1 is SGHNT and CDR2 is YYREEE in the germline V gene (reference sequence). In DNA, the CDR3 is TGTGCCAGCAGCTTGAGGTATGGGAACACTGAAGCTTTCTTT. It translates to CASSLRYGNTEAFF.

This chain connects TRBV27 to TRBJ2-1; TRBD2 matches at 7 bases. V lost 5 bases to trimming and J lost 9 bases; unmatched junction nucleotides: 7. CDR1 and CDR2 (germline): MNHEY, SMNVEV (reference sequence). The CDR3 totals 13 residues. CDR3 residues: CASSMDREGEQFF. The CDR3 region has the DNA TGTGCCAGCAGTATGGATAGGGAGGGTGAGCAGTTCTTC.

This CDR3 is CASSTNGPWGSTDTQYF. For the CDR3, the DNA is TGTGCCAGCAGCACTAACGGCCCGTGGGGGAGCACAGATACGCAGTATTTT. The chain links TRBV7-8 to TRBJ2-3, with D tentatively TRBD1 or TRBD2 (5 bases each). CDR1 and CDR2 (germline): SGHVS, FQNEAQ. CDR3 size: 17 residues. Trimming took off 5 bases at V and 0 bases at J, with 18 bases between the two ends.

The rearrangement joins TRBV7-9 to TRBJ1-2, with 10 bases identical to TRBD1. Germline V gene lookup returns CDR1 SEHNR and CDR2 FQNEAQ (reference sequence). CDR3 size: 16 residues. Germline trimming cut 3 bases from V and 4 bases from J; bases unmatched to any gene: 8. The CDR3 DNA follows: TGTGCCAGCAGCTTCCTCGTGACAGGGGGCACCTATGGCTACACCTTC. This codes for CASSFLVTGGTYGYTF.

The rearrangement uses TRBV4-1 and TRBJ2-7; D is undetermined. The CDR3 runs to 16 residues. Trimming stripped 4 bases from V and 2 bases from J, with 18 bases between. Per germline, CDR1 MGHRA and CDR2 YSYEKL. The CDR3 reads CASSPRAFTPTYEQYF. CDR3 DNA: TGCGCCAGCAGCCCCCGGGCCTTCACTCCTACCTACGAGCAGTACTTC.

For this clone: One junction end does not reproduce the germline sequence, and a read error may be involved. The chain couples TRBV9 to TRBJ1-6; a weak D match, TRBD1 (5 bases). The CDR3 totals 14 residues. Per the germline V gene, CDR1 is SGDLS and CDR2 is YYNGEE. CDR3 in DNA: TGTGCCAGCAGCGAAGCGGGGGGTAATGCACCCCTCCACTTT. Its protein product is CASSEAGGNAPLHF. The variable domain in full, completed from reference TRBV9 and TRBJ1-6, reads DSGVTQTPKHLITATGQRVTLRCSPRSGDLSVYWYQQSLDQGLQFLIQYYNGEERAKGNILERFSAQQFPDLHSELNLSSLELGDSALYFCASSEAGGNAPLHFGNGTRLTVT.

The chain employs TRBV5-6 and TRBJ2-5; TRBD1 aligns across 8 bases. The V segment lost 4 bases and the J segment 0 bases; nucleotides outside the gene matches: 11. CDR1 is SGHDT and CDR2 is YYEEEE in the germline V gene. The CDR3 spans 17 residues. The CDR3 is CASSHFRGRLDQETQYF. As DNA, the CDR3 is TGTGCCAGCAGCCACTTCAGGGGGCGCCTGGACCAAGAGACCCAGTACTTC.